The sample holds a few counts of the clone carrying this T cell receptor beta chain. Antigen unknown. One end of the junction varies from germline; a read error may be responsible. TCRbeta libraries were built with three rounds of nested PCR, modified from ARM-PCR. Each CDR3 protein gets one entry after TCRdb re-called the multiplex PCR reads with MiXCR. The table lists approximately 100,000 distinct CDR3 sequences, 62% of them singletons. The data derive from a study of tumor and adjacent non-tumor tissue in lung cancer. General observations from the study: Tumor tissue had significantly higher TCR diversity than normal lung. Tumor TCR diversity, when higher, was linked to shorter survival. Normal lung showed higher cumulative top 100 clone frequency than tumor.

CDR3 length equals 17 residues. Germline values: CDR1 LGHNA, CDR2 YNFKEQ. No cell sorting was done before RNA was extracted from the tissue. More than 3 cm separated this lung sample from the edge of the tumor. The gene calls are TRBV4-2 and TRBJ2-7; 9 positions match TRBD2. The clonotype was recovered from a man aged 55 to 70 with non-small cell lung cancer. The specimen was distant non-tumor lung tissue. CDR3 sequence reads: CACSQDDPGLASYEQYF. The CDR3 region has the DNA TGTGCCTGCAGCCAAGATGATCCCGGACTAGCGTCCTACGAGCAGTACTTC.